The 13 T cell receptor beta chains below were found in one sample sequenced in a study of shared clonotypes between healthy human individuals. Profiling relied on immunoSEQ multiplex PCR, and the TCRdb table lists in-frame clones only, not all of them. The data show approximately 320,000 clones, less than 85% seen once. The sample consisted of memory CD4+ T cells sorted from blood. Indicated subset: CD45RA-negative fraction. The receptors originated from a young man in good health.

The gene calls are TRBV7-9 and TRBJ1-2; D gene unclear. CDR3 length equals 16 residues. Trimming removed 5 bases at V and 0 bases at J, with 16 bases between. Germline V CDR1 and CDR2: SEHNR, FQNEAQ (reference sequence). The CDR3 region has the DNA TGTGCCAGCAGCGCAACCAACGGACGGGCTAACTATGGCTACACCTTC. Protein sequence: CASSATNGRANYGYTF.

The chain has TRBV28 and TRBJ2-2, with 14 bases lining up with TRBD2. Germline V gives CDR1 MDHEN, CDR2 SYDVKM. The CDR3 is made up of 16 amino acids. V lost 8 bases and J lost 7; bases outside the gene matches: 9. CDR3 protein: CASLRLAGGNVGELFF. The CDR3 coding sequence is TGTGCCAGCTTGAGACTAGCGGGAGGGAATGTCGGGGAGCTGTTTTTT. Supplemented by reference TRBV28 and TRBJ2-2, the full variable domain reads DVKVTQSSRYLVKRTGEKVFLECVQDMDHENMFWYRQDPGLGLRLIYFSYDVKMKEKGDIPEGYSVSREKKERFSLILESASTNQTSMYLCASLRLAGGNVGELFFGEGSRLTVL.

This clone has just a few counts. The V gene is TRBV6-1, the J gene TRBJ2-7, with a possible D match to TRBD2 (6 bases). The CDR3 is 14 residues long. Germline V gene lookup returns CDR1 MNHNS and CDR2 SASEGT. The V end was cut by 5 bases, the J end by 3 bases, with 14 bases between. The CDR3 is CASSYGGSGYEQYF. As DNA, the CDR3 is TGTGCCAGCAGTTATGGGGGTAGCGGCTACGAGCAGTACTTC.

This clone was detected a few times. The chain links TRBV5-8 to TRBJ2-7; D is ambiguous. This CDR3 region has 12 residues. CDR1 is SGHTS, CDR2 YDEGEE, per germline. The ends were cut back, 5 bases at V and 2 bases at J, with 8 bases in the middle. CDR3: CASRGPAYEQYF. DNA for the CDR3: TGTGCCAGCAGGGGTCCCGCCTACGAGCAGTACTTC.

The rearrangement uses TRBV27 and TRBJ2-5; 11 nucleotides match TRBD2. Germline-derived CDR1 and CDR2 are MNHEY and SMNVEV (reference sequence). The CDR3 contains 16 residues. J gave up 9 bases and V 3 bases, and 12 bases lay outside the gene matches. CDR3 bases: TGTGCCAGCAGTTTGACTAGCGGGATGGTTGTCAAGGCCCAGTACTTC. Translation gives CASSLTSGMVVKAQYF.

V usage is TRBV7-8 and J usage is TRBJ2-7, with D perhaps TRBD1 (6 bases). The V end lost 0 bases, the J end lost 4 bases, and 7 bases lay between the germline ends. The germline CDR1 and CDR2 sequences are SGHVS and FQNEAQ. There are 13 residues in the CDR3. DNA of the CDR3: TGTGCCAGCAGCTTAGCGAGGGGGTACGAGCAGTACTTC. Its protein is CASSLARGYEQYF.

V is TRBV5-6 and J is TRBJ1-1; D perhaps matches TRBD1 (5 bases). V dropped 6 bases and J dropped 7 bases, with 16 bases sitting between them. The CDR3 is made up of 13 amino acids. In germline, CDR1 is SGHDT, CDR2 YYEEEE. The CDR3: CASNYRDGREAFF. The CDR3 bases are TGTGCCAGCAACTACCGGGACGGACGTGAAGCTTTCTTT.

The gene calls are TRBV25-1 and TRBJ1-4, with D unclear. Trimming took 6 bases from V and 7 from J, leaving 9 bases between them. Germline V CDR1 and CDR2: MGHDK, SYGVNS. This CDR3 region has 12 residues. Written as DNA, the CDR3 is TGTGCCAGCAGAAGGACGGCTGAAAAACTGTTTTTT. As protein: CASRRTAEKLFF.

Concerning this clone itself: At the DNA level, this CDR3 is encoded by other sequences in the same sample as well. The gene calls are TRBV2 and TRBJ2-3; 8 bases map to TRBD1. The germline V gene has CDR1 SNHLY and CDR2 FYNNEI. The CDR3 loop spans 14 amino acids. The junction had 2 bases not matched to a gene; V was cut back by 6 bases and J by 0 bases. CDR3 sequence: CASSGQGSTDTQYF. CDR3 DNA: TGTGCCAGCAGCGGACAGGGCAGCACAGATACGCAGTATTTT.

The chain has TRBV27 and TRBJ1-1; D is unresolved. CDR3 length: 13 amino acids. The germline gives CDR1 MNHEY, CDR2 SMNVEV (reference sequence). The ends were cut back, 0 bases at V and 7 bases at J, with 9 bases in the middle. CDR3 sequence: CASSLSGRGEAFF. The CDR3 DNA reads TGTGCCAGCAGTTTATCGGGTCGTGGTGAAGCTTTCTTT.

This sequence joins TRBV7-8 and TRBJ1-5; 9 positions agree with TRBD1. Germline V lookup: CDR1 SGHVS, CDR2 FQNEAQ. CDR3 size: 16 residues. Trimming removed 5 bases from V and 3 bases from J; junction bases left unmatched: 8. As DNA, the CDR3 is TGTGCCAGCAGCCCCACCTGGGACAGGGCCAATCAGCCCCAGCATTTT. Its protein product is CASSPTWDRANQPQHF.

V usage is TRBV7-2 and J usage is TRBJ2-1; 10 nucleotides line up with TRBD2. This CDR3 has 15 amino acids. V gave up 2 bases and J gave up 9 bases; unmatched junction bases: 7. Germline loops: CDR1 SGHTA, CDR2 FQGNSA. In DNA form, the CDR3 reads TGTGCCAGCAGCTTAACTAGCGGGGACTTGGGTGAGCAGTTCTTC. As protein: CASSLTSGDLGEQFF.

This rearrangement joins TRBV23-1 to TRBJ1-5; a weak D match, TRBD1 (6 bases). TRBV23-1 has ORF status, its function being uncertain. The CDR3 runs to 16 residues. Trimming stripped 4 bases from V and 4 bases from J, with 17 bases between. The CDR3 DNA follows: TGCGCCAGCAGTCTAGTAAGTGGGGGCGGAAATCAGCCCCAGCATTTT. As protein: CASSLVSGGGNQPQHF.